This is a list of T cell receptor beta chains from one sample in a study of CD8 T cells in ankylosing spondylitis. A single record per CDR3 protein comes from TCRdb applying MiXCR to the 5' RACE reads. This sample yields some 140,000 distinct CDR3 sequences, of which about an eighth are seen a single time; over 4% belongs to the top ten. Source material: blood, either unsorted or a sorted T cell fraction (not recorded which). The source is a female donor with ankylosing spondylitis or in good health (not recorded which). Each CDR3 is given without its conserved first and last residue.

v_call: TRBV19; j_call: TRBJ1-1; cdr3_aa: TSSIIGGTEAF
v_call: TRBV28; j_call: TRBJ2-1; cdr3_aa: ASSLVGLAFNEQF
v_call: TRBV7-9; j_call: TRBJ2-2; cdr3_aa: ASSLKVDGELF
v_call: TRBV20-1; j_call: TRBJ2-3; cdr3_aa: SALPPKDTQY
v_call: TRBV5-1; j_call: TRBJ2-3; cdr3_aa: ASSLAPLSTDTQY
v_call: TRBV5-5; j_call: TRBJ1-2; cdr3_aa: ASSRGQGVQYGYT
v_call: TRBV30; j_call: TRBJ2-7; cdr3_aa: AWSVQSEQY
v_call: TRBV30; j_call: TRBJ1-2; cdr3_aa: AWILLGGANYGYT
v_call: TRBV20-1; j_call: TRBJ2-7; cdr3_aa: SARDRVDEQY
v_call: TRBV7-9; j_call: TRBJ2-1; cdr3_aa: ASVRGDEQF
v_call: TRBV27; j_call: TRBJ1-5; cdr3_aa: ASSFSGNSNQPQH
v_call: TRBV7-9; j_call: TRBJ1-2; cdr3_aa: ASSLDRGYGYT
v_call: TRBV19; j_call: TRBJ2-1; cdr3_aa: ASSVTGTPLHEQF
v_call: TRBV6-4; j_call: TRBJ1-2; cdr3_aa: ADVGGRGYGYT
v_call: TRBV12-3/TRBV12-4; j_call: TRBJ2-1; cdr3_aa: ASSFGTSGRVRNEQF
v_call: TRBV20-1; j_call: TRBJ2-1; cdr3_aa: SARDYWSGSSYNEQF
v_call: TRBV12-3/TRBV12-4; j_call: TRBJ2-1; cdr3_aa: ASISAGLGSNEQF